The next 32 T cell receptor beta chains were all read from a single sample in a study of blood T cell repertoires in COVID-19. Profiled with immunoSEQ multiplex PCR; TCRdb holds only in-frame clones, not every one. The table lists 120,000 or so clones, about 88% of them singletons, with about 1% in the top ten. Material for sequencing was peripheral blood. The origin of the receptors is an elderly woman with acute or convalescent COVID-19.

The chain joins TRBV11-1 to TRBJ2-2, with TRBD1 matching 7 bases. Germline V lookup: CDR1 SGHAT, CDR2 FQDESV (reference sequence). The CDR3 has 16 residues. J was trimmed by 6 bases and V by 2 bases; bases with no gene match: 9. CDR3 coding DNA: TGTGCCAGCAGCTTAAGCCGGGACAGTTGGTCCGGGGAGCTGTTTTTT. It is translated as CASSLSRDSWSGELFF.

The V gene is TRBV6-5, the J gene TRBJ1-2; 7 bases match TRBD1. The CDR3 contains 13 residues. With V trimmed by 6 bases and J by 7 bases, 8 bases remained unmatched. Per the germline V gene, CDR1 is MNHEY and CDR2 is SVGAGI. The CDR3 sequence: CASSYDRVSGYTF. The CDR3, as DNA: TGTGCCAGCAGCTACGACAGGGTCAGTGGCTACACCTTC.

This chain connects TRBV7-3 to TRBJ2-5; TRBD2 is a possible D gene (5 bases). From germline, CDR1 is SGHTA and CDR2 FQGTGA. The CDR3 spans 14 residues. V lost 0 bases and J 5 bases, leaving 10 bases between the germline ends. The CDR3 reads CASSLTAGVETQYF. The CDR3 region has the DNA TGTGCCAGCAGCTTAACGGCCGGGGTCGAGACCCAGTACTTC. The full variable domain, with the rest looked up from reference TRBV7-3 and TRBJ2-5, is GAGVSQTPSNKVTEKGKYVELRCDPISGHTALYWYRQSLGQGPEFLIYFQGTGAADDSGLPNDRFFAVRPEGSVSTLKIQRTERGDSAVYLCASSLTAGVETQYFGPGTRLLVL.

This clone has just one count. V usage is TRBV3-1 (or the pseudogene TRBV3-2) and J usage is TRBJ1-3; 8 bases agree with TRBD1. J was trimmed by 0 bases and V by 4 bases; bases with no gene match: 5. This CDR3 contains 16 residues. Germline V gene lookup returns CDR1 LGHDT and CDR2 YNNKEL (reference sequence). The chain's CDR3 is CASSRPGQDSGNTIYF. The CDR3 nucleotides read TGTGCCAGCAGCCGACCGGGACAGGACTCTGGAAACACCATATATTTT.

The table lists this clone with a few counts. The chain combines TRBV5-1 with TRBJ2-7; 11 nucleotides match TRBD1. Germline CDR1 is SGHRS and CDR2 is YFSETQ. V dropped 4 bases and J dropped 7; count of bases not matched to a gene: 7. This CDR3 comprises 14 residues. CDR3 sequence (DNA): TGCGCCAGCAGCCGGACAGGGGGCGAAAAGGAGCAGTACTTC. It encodes CASSRTGGEKEQYF.

The rearrangement links TRBV19 to TRBJ1-1; 10 bases map to TRBD1. In germline, CDR1 is LNHDA, CDR2 SQIVND (reference sequence). The CDR3 spans 14 residues. V shed 5 bases and J 4 bases; nucleotides not matched to a gene: 4. The CDR3 loop reads CASSRQGATTEAFF. The CDR3, as DNA: TGTGCCAGTAGTCGACAGGGGGCGACCACTGAAGCTTTCTTT.

This chain links TRBV7-9 with TRBJ2-5, with a tentative D call TRBD2 (6 bases). The germline CDR1 and CDR2 sequences are SEHNR and FQNEAQ (reference sequence). The CDR3 runs to 14 residues. V lost 3 bases and J lost 1, with 9 bases in between. Here the CDR3 reads CASSFGGIQETQYF. CDR3 bases: TGTGCCAGCAGCTTTGGGGGGATCCAAGAGACCCAGTACTTC.

The chain joins TRBV2 to TRBJ1-6, with 7 bases identical to TRBD1. With V trimmed by 3 bases and J by 7 bases, 6 bases remained unmatched. The CDR3 is 15 residues long. Per germline, CDR1 SNHLY and CDR2 FYNNEI. The CDR3 region has the DNA TGTGCCAGCAGTGACGATCAGGGGGTGAATTCACCCCTCCACTTT. Translating it yields CASSDDQGVNSPLHF.

This clone has only one observation. The rearrangement uses TRBV7-9 and TRBJ1-4, with D perhaps matching TRBD1 (6 bases). This CDR3 contains 15 residues. Germline CDR1 SEHNR, CDR2 FQNEAQ (reference sequence). V shed 1 base and J shed 1 base, with 7 bases lying between them. The CDR3 loop is CASSLGGGTNEKLFF. The CDR3 DNA reads TGTGCCAGCAGCTTAGGAGGGGGAACTAATGAAAAACTGTTTTTT.

This sequence joins TRBV5-1 and TRBJ2-3; 10 positions agree with TRBD2. The CDR3 runs to 16 residues. Trimming cost V 0 bases and J 4 bases; bases outside gene matches: 5. CDR1 is SGHRS, CDR2 YFSETQ, per germline. This CDR3 is CASSLVLAGAADTQYF. The CDR3 region has the DNA TGCGCCAGCAGCTTGGTCCTAGCGGGAGCGGCAGATACGCAGTATTTT.

This sequence joins TRBV2 and TRBJ2-7, with 7 positions matching TRBD2. Germline values: CDR1 SNHLY, CDR2 FYNNEI. This CDR3 comprises 17 residues. Trimming at V came to 3 bases and at J to 0 bases, leaving 11 bases not matched to a gene. In DNA, the CDR3 is TGTGCCAGCAGTGACAGCGGGGAACCCTTCATCTCCTACGAGCAGTACTTC. Translated, it gives CASSDSGEPFISYEQYF. Complete variable domain (other parts from reference TRBV2 and TRBJ2-7): EPEVTQTPSHQVTQMGQEVILRCVPISNHLYFYWYRQILGQKVEFLVSFYNNEISEKSEIFDDQFSVERPDGSNFTLKIRSTKLEDSAMYFCASSDSGEPFISYEQYFGPGTRLTVT.

Only one count was recorded for this clone. The chain is built from TRBV27 and TRBJ1-2, with 11 bases matching TRBD1. CDR1 MNHEY and CDR2 SMNVEV come from the germline V gene (reference sequence). With V trimmed by 2 bases and J by 2 bases, 4 bases remained unmatched. This CDR3 comprises 16 residues. CDR3 nucleotides: TGTGCCAGCAGTTTAACCGGACAGGGGGCGAACTATGGCTACACCTTC. Encoded protein: CASSLTGQGANYGYTF.

The V gene is TRBV10-1, the J gene TRBJ2-3, with 9 nucleotides matching TRBD2. Germline loops: CDR1 WNHNN, CDR2 SYGVQD (reference sequence). The J segment lost 1 base and the V segment lost 5 bases, leaving 4 bases of the junction unmatched. There are 15 residues in the CDR3. In DNA, the CDR3 is TGCGCCAGCAGTAGATGGACTAGCGGCACAGATACGCAGTATTTT. It yields the protein CASSRWTSGTDTQYF.

The CDR3 region is CASSKGVGEEGNTIYF. CDR3 in DNA: TGTGCCAGCAGCAAAGGGGTGGGGGAGGAAGGAAACACCATATATTTT. The gene calls are TRBV21-1 and TRBJ1-3. TRBV21-1 is flagged as a pseudogene. The CDR3 runs to 16 residues.

The chain carries TRBV2 and TRBJ1-1; D perhaps matches TRBD1 (5 bases). V was clipped by 6 bases and J by 7 bases, with 9 bases between them. Germline values: CDR1 SNHLY, CDR2 FYNNEI. The CDR3 totals 11 residues. CDR3 amino acids: CASRARDEAFF. CDR3 DNA sequence: TGTGCCAGCAGGGCCAGGGATGAAGCTTTCTTT.

The rearrangement links TRBV7-9 to TRBJ2-6, with 11 bases identical to TRBD1. The ends lost 4 bases at V and 0 bases at J; junction bases unmatched: 5. The CDR3 is made up of 18 amino acids. Germline loops: CDR1 SEHNR, CDR2 FQNEAQ (reference sequence). The CDR3 DNA reads TGTGCCAGCAGCTCGACCGGGACAGGGGGCTCTGGGGCCAACGTCCTGACTTTC. As protein: CASSSTGTGGSGANVLTF.

This chain links TRBV11-2 with TRBJ2-7; D unclear. The ends were cut back, 1 base at V and 0 bases at J, with 10 bases in the middle. The V gene's germline CDR1 is SGHAT and CDR2 FQNNGV. The CDR3 loop spans 15 amino acids. CDR3 sequence: CASSLVRNPSYEQYF. CDR3 DNA sequence: TGTGCCAGCAGCTTAGTCAGAAACCCCTCCTACGAGCAGTACTTC.

The V and J genes are TRBV28 and TRBJ2-7; TRBD2 agrees at 9 bases. This CDR3 spans 16 amino acids. Germline V gene lookup returns CDR1 MDHEN and CDR2 SYDVKM. V gave up 6 bases and J gave up 1 base; unmatched junction bases: 10. This chain's CDR3 is CASSPGLAFRSYEQYF. The CDR3 region has the DNA TGTGCCAGCAGCCCGGGACTAGCTTTTCGGTCCTACGAGCAGTACTTC.

The chain recombines TRBV2 with TRBJ2-1; 9 nucleotides align to TRBD2. This CDR3 spans 15 amino acids. The germline gives CDR1 SNHLY, CDR2 FYNNEI. Unmatched junction bases numbered 10, after V lost 5 bases and J lost 8 bases. This chain's CDR3 is CASSKLASGADEQFF. DNA of the CDR3: TGTGCCAGCAGTAAACTAGCTAGCGGGGCCGATGAGCAGTTCTTC.

V is TRBV6-1 and J is TRBJ2-1; the match to TRBD2 covers 8 bases. CDR3 length: 18 residues. With V trimmed by 2 bases and J by 2 bases, 11 bases remained unmatched. CDR1 is MNHNS and CDR2 is SASEGT in the germline V gene. Here the CDR3 reads CASSESGWIAGPYNEQFF. The CDR3 region has the DNA TGTGCCAGCAGTGAATCTGGCTGGATAGCGGGACCCTACAATGAGCAGTTCTTC.

The V and J genes are TRBV3-1 (or the pseudogene TRBV3-2) and TRBJ1-4; TRBD1 matches at 8 bases. V lost 3 bases and J lost 7; bases outside the gene matches: 4. Germline CDR1 and CDR2: LGHDT and YNNKEL (reference sequence). The CDR3 sequence is 14 residues long. CDR3 loop: CASSHRTGSEKLFF. DNA for the CDR3: TGTGCCAGCAGCCACAGGACAGGGAGTGAAAAACTGTTTTTT.

This clone was seen only once. V is TRBV28 and J is TRBJ2-1; 7 positions match TRBD2. V lost 2 bases and J lost 7; bases outside the gene matches: 11. The CDR3 spans 16 residues. CDR1 is MDHEN and CDR2 is SYDVKM in the germline V gene. CDR3: CASSLGGSTGKNEQFF. In DNA, the CDR3 is TGTGCCAGCAGTTTAGGCGGGAGTACGGGAAAGAATGAGCAGTTCTTC.

The chain uses TRBV10-3 and TRBJ2-7; D is ambiguous. Germline CDR1 reads ENHRY; CDR2 reads SYGVKD. The CDR3 runs 11 residues. V lost 4 bases to trimming and J lost 5 bases, with 6 bases between them. In nucleotides, the CDR3 is TGTGCCATCAGTGGGGCAGACGAGCAGTACTTC. It codes for CAISGADEQYF.

V gene TRBV2 combines with J gene TRBJ2-2, with D possibly matching TRBD2 (5 bases). Trimming stripped 6 bases from V and 0 bases from J, with 11 bases between. The germline gives CDR1 SNHLY, CDR2 FYNNEI. There are 15 residues in the CDR3. The CDR3 region has the DNA TGTGCCAGCAGAACCGGACTGACGAACACCGGGGAGCTGTTTTTT. Encoded protein: CASRTGLTNTGELFF. The full variable domain, completed using reference TRBV2 and TRBJ2-2, is EPEVTQTPSHQVTQMGQEVILRCVPISNHLYFYWYRQILGQKVEFLVSFYNNEISEKSEIFDDQFSVERPDGSNFTLKIRSTKLEDSAMYFCASRTGLTNTGELFFGEGSRLTVL.

The chain joins TRBV6-5 to TRBJ1-2; D remains unclear. CDR1 MNHEY and CDR2 SVGAGI come from the germline V gene. Trimming pared 7 bases from V and 0 bases from J, leaving 15 bases between. This CDR3 spans 15 amino acids. The CDR3 DNA sequence: TGTGCCAGCAACTCCGGCCGGGAATCTAACTATGGCTACACCTTC. It translates to CASNSGRESNYGYTF.

The chain carries TRBV7-9 and TRBJ2-5; 12 positions agree with TRBD2. This CDR3 is 15 amino acids long. V shed 5 bases and J 5 bases; nucleotides not matched to a gene: 6. Per germline, CDR1 SEHNR and CDR2 FQNEAQ (reference sequence). The CDR3 sequence: CASSLTSGGWETQYF. DNA for the CDR3: TGTGCCAGCAGCCTGACTAGCGGGGGCTGGGAGACCCAGTACTTC.

The chain joins TRBV29-1 to TRBJ1-2, with 8 bases aligning to TRBD1. J lost 5 bases, V lost 6 bases, and 8 bases had no gene match. The CDR3 sequence is 13 residues long. Germline V gene data show CDR1 as SQVTM and CDR2 as ANQGSEA. The CDR3 reads CSVGEDRGYGYTF. CDR3 sequence (DNA): TGCAGCGTCGGGGAAGACAGGGGTTATGGCTACACCTTC.

This clone was seen only a few times. The rearrangement links TRBV2 to TRBJ2-3, with D possibly matching TRBD1 (5 bases). Germline V gene sequence: CDR1 SNHLY, CDR2 FYNNEI. CDR3 length: 14 residues. Trimming took 7 bases from V and 1 from J, leaving 12 bases between them. The CDR3, as DNA: TGTGCCAGCAAACAGCAGGGCGGCACAGATACGCAGTATTTT. Protein sequence: CASKQQGGTDTQYF.

The chain carries TRBV28 and TRBJ2-1; 9 positions match TRBD1. Unmatched junction bases numbered 9, after V lost 5 bases and J lost 7 bases. CDR1 is MDHEN and CDR2 is SYDVKM in the germline V gene. The length of the CDR3 is 15 residues. CDR3 DNA sequence: TGTGCCAGCAGTCGTTGGACAGGGGTGAAGAATGAGCAGTTCTTC. Translation: CASSRWTGVKNEQFF.

V usage is TRBV27 and J usage is TRBJ2-7; a weak D match, TRBD1 (6 bases). The CDR3 runs to 14 residues. Trimming removed 6 bases at V and 2 bases at J, with 14 bases between. CDR1 is MNHEY, CDR2 SMNVEV, per germline (reference sequence). The CDR3 nucleotides read TGTGCCAGCAGAGCCGGGACAACAACCTACGAGCAGTACTTC. Amino acid sequence: CASRAGTTTYEQYF.

J is TRBJ2-5 and V is TRBV5-5; 7 bases fit TRBD1. Germline lookup yields CDR1 SGHKS and CDR2 YYEKEE (reference sequence). The CDR3 is 17 residues long. The V segment lost 0 bases and the J segment 6 bases; nucleotides outside the gene matches: 14. CDR3 bases: TGTGCCAGCAGCTTGGGTGAAGGGACAGTTAAAGAAAAGACCCAGTACTTC. It yields the protein CASSLGEGTVKEKTQYF.

This chain links TRBV5-1 with TRBJ1-1; D not certain. Germline V gives CDR1 SGHRS, CDR2 YFSETQ. Between the trimmed V and J ends, which lost 0 bases and 1 base, there was a span of 10 bases. The CDR3 length is 15 residues. The CDR3 reads CASSLVQIKNTEAFF. Here the CDR3 DNA reads TGCGCCAGCAGCTTGGTTCAGATCAAGAACACTGAAGCTTTCTTT.